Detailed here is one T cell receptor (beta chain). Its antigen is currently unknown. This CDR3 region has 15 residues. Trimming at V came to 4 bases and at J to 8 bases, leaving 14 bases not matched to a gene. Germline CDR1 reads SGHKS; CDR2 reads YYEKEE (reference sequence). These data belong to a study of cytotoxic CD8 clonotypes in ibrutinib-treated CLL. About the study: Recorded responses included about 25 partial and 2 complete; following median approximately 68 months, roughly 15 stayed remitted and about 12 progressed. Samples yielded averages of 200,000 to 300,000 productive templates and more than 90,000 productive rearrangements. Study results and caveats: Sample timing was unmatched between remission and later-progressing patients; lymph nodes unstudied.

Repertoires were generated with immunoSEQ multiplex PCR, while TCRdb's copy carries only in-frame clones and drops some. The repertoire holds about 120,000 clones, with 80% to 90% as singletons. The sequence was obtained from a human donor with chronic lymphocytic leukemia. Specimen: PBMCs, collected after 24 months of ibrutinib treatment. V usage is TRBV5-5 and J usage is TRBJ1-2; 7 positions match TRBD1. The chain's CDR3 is CASSPTGDARGGYTF. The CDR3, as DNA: TGTGCCAGCAGCCCCACAGGGGACGCCCGGGGAGGCTACACCTTC.